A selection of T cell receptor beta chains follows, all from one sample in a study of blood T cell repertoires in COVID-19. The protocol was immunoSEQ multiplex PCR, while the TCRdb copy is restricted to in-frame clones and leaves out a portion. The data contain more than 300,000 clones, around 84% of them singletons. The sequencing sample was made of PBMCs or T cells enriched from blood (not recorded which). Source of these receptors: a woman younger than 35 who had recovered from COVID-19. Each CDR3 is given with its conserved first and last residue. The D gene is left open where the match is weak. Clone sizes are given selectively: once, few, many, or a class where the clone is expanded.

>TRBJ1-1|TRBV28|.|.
TGTGCCAGCAGCAGCGGACAGTATAGTGAAGCTTTCTTT
CASSSGQYSEAFF
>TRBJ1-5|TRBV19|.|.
TGTGCCAGTAGTACCTCCGGCGGGGGGCGAGGCATTAGCAATCAGCCCCAGCATTTT
CASSTSGGGRGISNQPQHF
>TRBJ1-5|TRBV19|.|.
TGTGCCAGTAGTAGGGAGACCCGCAATCAGCCCCAGCATTTT
CASSRETRNQPQHF
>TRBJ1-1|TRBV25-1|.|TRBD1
TGTGCCAGCAGTGACGGGCGGACAGGGAATACTGAAGCTTTCTTT
CASSDGRTGNTEAFF
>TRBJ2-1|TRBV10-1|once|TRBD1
TGCGCCAGCAGTGACTCCCAGGGGGCCGCGTCCTACAATGAGCAGTTCTTC
CASSDSQGAASYNEQFF
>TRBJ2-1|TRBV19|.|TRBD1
TGTGCCACTACAGGACAGGGCTACAATGAGCAGTTCTTC
CATTGQGYNEQFF
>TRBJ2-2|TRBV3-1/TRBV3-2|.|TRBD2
TGTGCCAGCAGCCAAGCCTACGGACTAGCGGGAGACACCGGGGAGCTGTTTTTT
CASSQAYGLAGDTGELFF
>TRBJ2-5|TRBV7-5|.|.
TGTGTCAGAAGACCAGACAGGGGGAGTTACCCTACGAAAGAGACCCAGTACTTC
CVRRPDRGSYPTKETQYF
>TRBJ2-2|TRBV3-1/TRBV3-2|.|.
TGTGCCAGCAGCCAAGGAGGAGCCCCACGGCGCGGGGAGCTGTTTTTT
CASSQGGAPRRGELFF
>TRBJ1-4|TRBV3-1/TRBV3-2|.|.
TGTGCCAGCAGCCAGCAACGCGGGGAAAAACTGTTTTTT
CASSQQRGEKLFF
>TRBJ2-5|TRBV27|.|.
TGTGCCAGCAGTTTGCCGGAGAACCAAGAGACCCAGTACTTC
CASSLPENQETQYF
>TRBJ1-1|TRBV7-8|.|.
TGTGCCAGCAGCTCCTTTGGAGGGTATGAAGCTTTCTTT
CASSSFGGYEAFF
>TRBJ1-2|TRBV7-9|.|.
TGTGCCAGCAGCTCCGGGACAACGTATGGCTACACCTTC
CASSSGTTYGYTF
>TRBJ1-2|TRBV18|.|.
TGTGCCAGCTCACCGCCCCCCGGAGGAGGCTACACCTTC
CASSPPPGGGYTF
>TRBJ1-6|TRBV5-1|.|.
TGCGCCAGCAGCTTCGTCGGGGGGCAATCACCCCTCCACTTT
CASSFVGGQSPLHF
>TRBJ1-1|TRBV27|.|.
TGTGCCAGCAGTTTAAGATTTAGACAGAACACTGAAGCTTTCTTT
CASSLRFRQNTEAFF
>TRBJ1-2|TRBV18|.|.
TGTGCCAGCTCACAGACTCCGGGACAAACTATTAACTATGGCTACACCTTC
CASSQTPGQTINYGYTF
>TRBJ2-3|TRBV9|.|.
TGTGCCAGCAGCGTAGGCGGGGATACGCAGTATTTT
CASSVGGDTQYF
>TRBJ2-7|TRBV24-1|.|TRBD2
TGTGCCACCAGTCGCGCGGGAGGAACCTACGAGCAGTACTTC
CATSRAGGTYEQYF
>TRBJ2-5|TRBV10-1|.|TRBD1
TGCGCCAGCAGTGAGTGGGGACAGACGGGTCGGGAGACCCAGTACTTC
CASSEWGQTGRETQYF
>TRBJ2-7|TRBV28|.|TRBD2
TGTGCCAGCAGTTTCTTTGCGGGAGGGGGCTACGAGCAGTACTTC
CASSFFAGGGYEQYF
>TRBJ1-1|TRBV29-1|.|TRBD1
TGCAGCGTTGATTTAGGGGGCGATGAAGCTTTCTTT
CSVDLGGDEAFF
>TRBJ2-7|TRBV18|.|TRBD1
TGTGCCAGCTCAAGAGGACAGGTCCACGAGCAGTACTTC
CASSRGQVHEQYF